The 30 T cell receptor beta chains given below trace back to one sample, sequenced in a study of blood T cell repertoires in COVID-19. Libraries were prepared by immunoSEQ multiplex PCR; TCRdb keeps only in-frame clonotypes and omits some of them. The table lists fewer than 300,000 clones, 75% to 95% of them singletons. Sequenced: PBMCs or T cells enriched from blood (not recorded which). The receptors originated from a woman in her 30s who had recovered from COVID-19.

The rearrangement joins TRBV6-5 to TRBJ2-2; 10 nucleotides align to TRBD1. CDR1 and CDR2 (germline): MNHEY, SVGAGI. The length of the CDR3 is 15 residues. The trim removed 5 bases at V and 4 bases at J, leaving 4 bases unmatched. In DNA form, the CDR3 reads TGTGCCAGCAGTCGGACAGGGGGAGCCACCGGGGAGCTGTTTTTT. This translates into CASSRTGGATGELFF.

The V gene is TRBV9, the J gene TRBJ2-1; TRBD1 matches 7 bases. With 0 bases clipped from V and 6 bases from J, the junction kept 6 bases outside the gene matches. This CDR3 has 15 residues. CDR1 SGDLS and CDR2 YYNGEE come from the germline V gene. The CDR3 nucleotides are TGTGCCAGCAGCGTAGGTAGGGACAGTACCAATGAGCAGTTCTTC. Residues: CASSVGRDSTNEQFF.

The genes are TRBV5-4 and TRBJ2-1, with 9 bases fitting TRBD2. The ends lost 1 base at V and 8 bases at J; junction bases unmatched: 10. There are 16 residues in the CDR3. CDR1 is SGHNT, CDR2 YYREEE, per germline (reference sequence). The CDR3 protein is CASSLPLAGQGDEQFF. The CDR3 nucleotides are TGTGCCAGCAGCTTGCCTCTAGCGGGGCAGGGGGATGAGCAGTTCTTC.

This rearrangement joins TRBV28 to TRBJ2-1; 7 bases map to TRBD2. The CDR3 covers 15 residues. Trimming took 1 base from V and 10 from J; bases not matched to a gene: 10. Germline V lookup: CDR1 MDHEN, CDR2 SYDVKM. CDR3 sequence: CASSLLGGGPAEQFF. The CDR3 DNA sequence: TGTGCCAGCAGTTTATTGGGGGGAGGGCCGGCGGAGCAGTTCTTC.

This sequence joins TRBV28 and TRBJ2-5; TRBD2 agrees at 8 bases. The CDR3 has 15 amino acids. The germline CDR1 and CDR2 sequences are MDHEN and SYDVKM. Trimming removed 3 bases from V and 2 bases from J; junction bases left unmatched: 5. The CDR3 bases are TGTGCCAGCAGTTTTGGCGGGAGGAGGCAAGAGACCCAGTACTTC. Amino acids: CASSFGGRRQETQYF.

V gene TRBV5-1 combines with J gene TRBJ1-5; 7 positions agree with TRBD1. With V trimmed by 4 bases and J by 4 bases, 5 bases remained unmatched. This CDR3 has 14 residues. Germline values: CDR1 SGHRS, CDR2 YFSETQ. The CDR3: CASSRQGGNQPQHF. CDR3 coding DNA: TGCGCCAGCAGCCGACAGGGTGGGAATCAGCCCCAGCATTTT.

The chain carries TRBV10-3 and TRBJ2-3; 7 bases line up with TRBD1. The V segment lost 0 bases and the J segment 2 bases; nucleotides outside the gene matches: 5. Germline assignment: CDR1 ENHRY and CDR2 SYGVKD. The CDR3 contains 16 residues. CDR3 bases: TGTGCCATCAGTGAGTCGGGTGGACAGGCCACAGATACGCAGTATTTT. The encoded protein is CAISESGGQATDTQYF.

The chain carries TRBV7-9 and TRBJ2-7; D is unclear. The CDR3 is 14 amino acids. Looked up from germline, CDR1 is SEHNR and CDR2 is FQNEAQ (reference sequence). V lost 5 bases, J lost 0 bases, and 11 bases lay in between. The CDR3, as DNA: TGTGCCAGCAGCGCTACGAAGAGCTCCTACGAGCAGTACTTC. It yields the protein CASSATKSSYEQYF.

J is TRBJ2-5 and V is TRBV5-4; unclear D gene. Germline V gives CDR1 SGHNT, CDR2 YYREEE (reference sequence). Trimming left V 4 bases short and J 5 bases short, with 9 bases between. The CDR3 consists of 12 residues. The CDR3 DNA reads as TGTGCCAGCAGCACCACTCGTGAGACCCAGTACTTC. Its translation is CASSTTRETQYF. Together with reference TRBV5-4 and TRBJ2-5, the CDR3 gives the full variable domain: ETGVTQSPTHLIKTRGQQVTLRCSSQSGHNTVSWYQQALGQGPQFIFQYYREEENGRGNFPPRFSGLQFPNYSSELNVNALELDDSALYLCASSTTRETQYFGPGTRLLVL.

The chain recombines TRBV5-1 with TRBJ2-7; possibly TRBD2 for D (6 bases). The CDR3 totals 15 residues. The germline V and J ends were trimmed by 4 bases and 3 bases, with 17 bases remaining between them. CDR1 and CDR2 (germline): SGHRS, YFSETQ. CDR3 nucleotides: TGCGCCAGCAGCCCCCTGGATAGCGGAAGCTACGAGCAGTACTTC. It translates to CASSPLDSGSYEQYF.

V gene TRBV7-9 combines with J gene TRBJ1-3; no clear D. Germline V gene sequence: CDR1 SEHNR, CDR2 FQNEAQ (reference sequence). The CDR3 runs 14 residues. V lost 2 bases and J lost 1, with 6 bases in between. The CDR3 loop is CASSLQVSGNTIYF. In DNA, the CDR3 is TGTGCCAGCAGCTTACAGGTATCTGGAAACACCATATATTTT.

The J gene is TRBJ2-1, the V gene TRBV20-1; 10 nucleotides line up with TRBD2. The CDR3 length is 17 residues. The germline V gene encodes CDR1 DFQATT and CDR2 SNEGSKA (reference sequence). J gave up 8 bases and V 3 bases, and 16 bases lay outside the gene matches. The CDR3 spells CSASGAGGPLGFHEQFF. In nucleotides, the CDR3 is TGCAGTGCTAGTGGAGCGGGAGGGCCCCTAGGTTTCCATGAGCAGTTCTTC.

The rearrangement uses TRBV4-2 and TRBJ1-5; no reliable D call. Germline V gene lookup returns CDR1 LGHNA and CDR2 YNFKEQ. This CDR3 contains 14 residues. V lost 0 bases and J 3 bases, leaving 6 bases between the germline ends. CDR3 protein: CASSQDFNNQPQHF. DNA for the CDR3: TGTGCCAGCAGCCAAGATTTTAACAATCAGCCCCAGCATTTT.

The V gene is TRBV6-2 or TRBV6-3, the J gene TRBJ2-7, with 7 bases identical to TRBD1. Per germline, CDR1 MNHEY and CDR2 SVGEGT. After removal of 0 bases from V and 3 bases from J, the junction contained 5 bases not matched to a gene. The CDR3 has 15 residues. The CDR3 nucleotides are TGTGCCAGCAGTTACTCGAGAGGGGGCGGCTACGAGCAGTACTTC. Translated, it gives CASSYSRGGGYEQYF.

The CDR3 DNA reads TGTGCCTGGAGCGCTAGTGGGACATCCGATAGCAATCAGCCCCAGCATTTT. Its protein is CAWSASGTSDSNQPQHF. This chain links TRBV30 with TRBJ1-5, with a tentative D call TRBD1 (6 bases). V gave up 3 bases and J gave up 0 bases, with 18 bases separating them. The CDR3 consists of 17 residues. From germline, CDR1 is GTSNPN and CDR2 SVGIG (reference sequence).

The CDR3 is CASSIVGLAGGNTGELFF. CDR3 DNA: TGTGCCAGTAGTATAGTCGGGCTAGCGGGAGGAAACACCGGGGAGCTGTTTTTT. J is TRBJ2-2 and V is TRBV19; 11 bases align to TRBD2. The germline CDR1 and CDR2 sequences are LNHDA and SQIVND (reference sequence). CDR3 length equals 18 residues. Germline trimming cut 1 base from V and 2 bases from J; bases unmatched to any gene: 6. Full variable domain (rest looked up from reference TRBV19 and TRBJ2-2): DGGITQSPKYLFRKEGQNVTLSCEQNLNHDAMYWYRQDPGQGLRLIYYSQIVNDFQKGDIAEGYSVSREKKESFPLTVTSAQKNPTAFYLCASSIVGLAGGNTGELFFGEGSRLTVL.

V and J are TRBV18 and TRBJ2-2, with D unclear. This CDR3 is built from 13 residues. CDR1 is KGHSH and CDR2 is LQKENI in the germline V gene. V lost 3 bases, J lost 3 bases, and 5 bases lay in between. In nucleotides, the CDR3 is TGTGCCAGCTCACCCCTCGACACCGGGGAGCTGTTTTTT. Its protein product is CASSPLDTGELFF.

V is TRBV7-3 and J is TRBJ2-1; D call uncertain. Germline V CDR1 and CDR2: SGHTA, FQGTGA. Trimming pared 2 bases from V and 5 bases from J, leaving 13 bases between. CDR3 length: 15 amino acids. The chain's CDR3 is CASSLGVARHNEQFF. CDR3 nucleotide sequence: TGTGCCAGCAGCTTAGGAGTAGCCCGCCACAATGAGCAGTTCTTC. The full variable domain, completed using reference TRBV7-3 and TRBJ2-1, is GAGVSQTPSNKVTEKGKYVELRCDPISGHTALYWYRQSLGQGPEFLIYFQGTGAADDSGLPNDRFFAVRPEGSVSTLKIQRTERGDSAVYLCASSLGVARHNEQFFGPGTRLTVL.

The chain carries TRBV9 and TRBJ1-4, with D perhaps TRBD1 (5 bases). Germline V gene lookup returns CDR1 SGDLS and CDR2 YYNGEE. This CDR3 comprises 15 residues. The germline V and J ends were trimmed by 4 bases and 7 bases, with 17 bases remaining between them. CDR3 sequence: CASSPHGGLGEKLFF. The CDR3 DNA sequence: TGTGCCAGCAGCCCCCACGGGGGACTCGGTGAAAAACTGTTTTTT. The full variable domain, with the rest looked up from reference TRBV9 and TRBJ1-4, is DSGVTQTPKHLITATGQRVTLRCSPRSGDLSVYWYQQSLDQGLQFLIQYYNGEERAKGNILERFSAQQFPDLHSELNLSSLELGDSALYFCASSPHGGLGEKLFFGSGTQLSVL.

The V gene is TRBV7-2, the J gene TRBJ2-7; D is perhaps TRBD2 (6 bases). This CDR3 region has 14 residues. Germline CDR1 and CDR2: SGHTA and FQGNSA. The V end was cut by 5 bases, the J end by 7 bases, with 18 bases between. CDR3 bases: TGTGCCAGCAGCGTAGAGCGGGCCCCCTTAGAGCAGTACTTC. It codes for CASSVERAPLEQYF.

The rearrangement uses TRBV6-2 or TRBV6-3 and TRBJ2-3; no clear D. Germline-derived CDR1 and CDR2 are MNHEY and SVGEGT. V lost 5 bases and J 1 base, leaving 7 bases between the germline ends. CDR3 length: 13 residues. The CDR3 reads CASSGSGTDTQYF. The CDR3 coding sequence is TGTGCCAGCAGTGGTTCGGGCACAGATACGCAGTATTTT.

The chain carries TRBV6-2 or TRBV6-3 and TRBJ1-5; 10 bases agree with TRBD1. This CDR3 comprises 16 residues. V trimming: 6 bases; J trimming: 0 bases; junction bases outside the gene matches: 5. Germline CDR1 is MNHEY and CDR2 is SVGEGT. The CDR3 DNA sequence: TGTGCCAGCAGCCCCGGGACAGGGGTTAGCAATCAGCCCCAGCATTTT. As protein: CASSPGTGVSNQPQHF.

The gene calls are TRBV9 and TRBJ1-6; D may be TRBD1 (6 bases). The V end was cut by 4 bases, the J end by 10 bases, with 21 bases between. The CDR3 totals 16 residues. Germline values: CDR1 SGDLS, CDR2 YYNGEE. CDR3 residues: CASSPSGTTISSPLHF. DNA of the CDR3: TGTGCCAGCAGCCCCTCCGGGACAACAATAAGCTCACCCCTCCACTTT.

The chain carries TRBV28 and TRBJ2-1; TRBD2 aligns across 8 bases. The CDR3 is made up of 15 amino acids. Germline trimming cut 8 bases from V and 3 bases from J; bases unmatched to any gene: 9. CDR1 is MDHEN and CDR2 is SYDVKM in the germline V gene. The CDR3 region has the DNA TGTGCCAGCTCAACCGCGGGACTAGGCTACAATGAGCAGTTCTTC. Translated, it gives CASSTAGLGYNEQFF.

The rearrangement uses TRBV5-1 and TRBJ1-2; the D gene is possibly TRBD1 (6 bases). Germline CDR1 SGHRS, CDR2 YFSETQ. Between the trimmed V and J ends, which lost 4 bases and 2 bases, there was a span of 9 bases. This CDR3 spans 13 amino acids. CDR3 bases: TGCGCCAGCAGCCCGGGACACAACTATGGCTACACCTTC. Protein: CASSPGHNYGYTF.

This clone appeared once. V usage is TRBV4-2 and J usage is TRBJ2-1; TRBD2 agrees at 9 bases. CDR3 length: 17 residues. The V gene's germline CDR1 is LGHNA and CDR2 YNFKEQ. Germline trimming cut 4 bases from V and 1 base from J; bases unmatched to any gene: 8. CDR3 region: CASSPGGSGGSYNEQFF. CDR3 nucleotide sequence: TGTGCCAGCAGCCCAGGGGGTAGCGGGGGTTCCTACAATGAGCAGTTCTTC.

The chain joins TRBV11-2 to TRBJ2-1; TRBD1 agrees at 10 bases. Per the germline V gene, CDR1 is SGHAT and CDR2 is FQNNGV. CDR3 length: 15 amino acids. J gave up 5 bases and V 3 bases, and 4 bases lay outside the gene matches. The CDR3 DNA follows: TGTGCCAGCAGCTTCGGGACAGGGGACGACAATGAGCAGTTCTTC. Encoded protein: CASSFGTGDDNEQFF.

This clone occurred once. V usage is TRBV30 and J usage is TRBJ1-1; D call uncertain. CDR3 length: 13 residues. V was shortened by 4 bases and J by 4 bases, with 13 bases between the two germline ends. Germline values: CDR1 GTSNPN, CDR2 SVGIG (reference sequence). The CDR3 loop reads CAWTPDWSTEAFF. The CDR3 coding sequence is TGTGCCTGGACTCCCGATTGGAGCACTGAAGCTTTCTTT.

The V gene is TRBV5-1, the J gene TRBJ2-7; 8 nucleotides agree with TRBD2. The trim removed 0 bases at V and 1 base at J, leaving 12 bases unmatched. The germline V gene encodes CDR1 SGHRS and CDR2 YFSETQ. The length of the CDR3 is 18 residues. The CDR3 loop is CASSLVGVLAGSSYEQYF. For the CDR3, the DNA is TGCGCCAGCAGCTTGGTCGGGGTTCTAGCGGGTTCGTCCTACGAGCAGTACTTC.

CDR3 region: CASRSPQGGEAFF. CDR3 coding DNA: TGTGCCAGCAGGTCCCCTCAGGGGGGTGAAGCTTTCTTT. The chain uses TRBV28 and TRBJ1-1; 7 bases align to TRBD1. The CDR3 spans 13 residues. The trim removed 6 bases at V and 7 bases at J, leaving 8 bases unmatched. CDR1 is MDHEN and CDR2 is SYDVKM in the germline V gene.